What follows are 10 T cell receptor beta chains derived from one specimen sequenced in a study of CD8+ T cells in alopecia areata. Treatment described: oral pan-JAK inhibitor, 5-10 mg twice daily. After isolation, RNA underwent reverse transcription to generate cDNA as the sequencing template. The repertoire was sequenced with immunoSEQ multiplex PCR; TCRdb's copy has only in-frame clones and lacks some. The sample contains 150,000 to 200,000 clones, 58% of which appear only once. The specimen comprised CD4+ T cells sorted from blood, sampled at approximately week 61, from a patient treated with tofacitinib. Receptors were obtained from a human donor with alopecia areata.

This clone came up a few times. This sequence joins TRBV7-9 and TRBJ1-1, with D unclear. This CDR3 contains 15 residues. The germline CDR1 and CDR2 sequences are SEHNR and FQNEAQ (reference sequence). Trimming stripped 3 bases from V and 4 bases from J, with 15 bases between. The CDR3 reads CASSLRPSMSTEAFF. CDR3 DNA sequence: TGTGCCAGCAGCTTGCGCCCCAGCATGAGCACTGAAGCTTTCTTT.

J is TRBJ1-2 and V is TRBV7-9; D unresolved. Trimming stripped 5 bases from V and 1 base from J, with 11 bases between. This CDR3 spans 14 amino acids. The germline CDR1 and CDR2 sequences are SEHNR and FQNEAQ (reference sequence). The CDR3: CASSTTTHNYGYTF. The CDR3 coding sequence is TGTGCCAGCAGCACGACTACCCATAACTATGGCTACACCTTC. Combining the CDR3 with reference TRBV7-9 and TRBJ1-2 gives the whole variable domain DTGVSQNPRHKITKRGQNVTFRCDPISEHNRLYWYRQTLGQGPEFLTYFQNEAQLEKSRLLSDRFSAERPKGSFSTLEIQRTEQGDSAMYLCASSTTTHNYGYTFGSGTRLTVV.

This chain links TRBV30 with TRBJ1-6, with D possibly matching TRBD1 (5 bases). Germline V CDR1 and CDR2: GTSNPN, SVGIG (reference sequence). The CDR3 extends over 15 amino acids. V was cut by 5 bases and J by 7 bases, with 18 bases left in between. The CDR3, as DNA: TGTGCCTGGGGGACTATGCGGGGTTTGAATTCACCCCTCCACTTT. Residues: CAWGTMRGLNSPLHF.

In its sample, this clone was seen a few times. V is TRBV5-1 and J is TRBJ1-2; 8 bases match TRBD1. There are 18 residues in the CDR3. The V segment lost 0 bases and the J segment 3 bases; nucleotides outside the gene matches: 13. From germline, CDR1 is SGHRS and CDR2 YFSETQ. The CDR3: CASSLVISPTGEYYGYTF. The CDR3 DNA is TGCGCCAGCAGCTTGGTCATCAGCCCGACAGGGGAGTACTATGGCTACACCTTC.

This clone has just a few counts. The chain is built from TRBV7-9 and TRBJ2-1, with a weak D call TRBD2 (6 bases). This CDR3 contains 16 residues. Germline CDR1 is SEHNR and CDR2 is FQNEAQ (reference sequence). Between the trimmed V and J ends, which lost 5 bases and 3 bases, there was a span of 17 bases. The CDR3 loop is CASSRGGGGNYNEQFF. CDR3 sequence (DNA): TGTGCCAGCAGCCGGGGAGGAGGCGGCAACTACAATGAGCAGTTCTTC.

V and J are TRBV30 and TRBJ1-2; D not resolved. V gave up 0 bases and J gave up 4 bases, with 15 bases separating them. Germline CDR1 is GTSNPN and CDR2 is SVGIG (reference sequence). The CDR3 length is 15 residues. Here the CDR3 DNA reads TGTGCCTGGAGTGTATCCCAAACAGACCCCTATGGCTACACCTTC. Translation gives CAWSVSQTDPYGYTF.

This clone was counted a few times. V usage is TRBV19 and J usage is TRBJ2-3; D not resolved. V was cut by 3 bases and J by 6 bases, with 4 bases left in between. The CDR3 contains 11 residues. In germline, CDR1 is LNHDA, CDR2 SQIVND (reference sequence). The CDR3 reads CASSIQDTQYF. As DNA, the CDR3 is TGTGCCAGTAGTATTCAGGATACGCAGTATTTT.

The V and J genes are TRBV30 and TRBJ1-6; TRBD1 agrees at 7 bases. Germline lookup yields CDR1 GTSNPN and CDR2 SVGIG (reference sequence). V shed 3 bases and J 4 bases; nucleotides not matched to a gene: 3. The CDR3 consists of 14 residues. This CDR3 reads CAWSAGQYNSPLHF. The CDR3 DNA follows: TGTGCCTGGAGCGCGGGACAGTATAATTCACCCCTCCACTTT.

V usage is TRBV5-1 and J usage is TRBJ2-3; 7 bases line up with TRBD1. The junction had 3 bases not matched to a gene; V was cut back by 3 bases and J by 2 bases. The CDR3 is 14 amino acids. The V gene's germline CDR1 is SGHRS and CDR2 YFSETQ. CDR3 residues: CASSSGTVTDTQYF. The CDR3 nucleotides read TGCGCCAGCAGCTCCGGGACAGTCACAGATACGCAGTATTTT.

The genes are TRBV12-2 and TRBJ2-3; the tabulated D call, TRBD2, remains unverified against the DNA. TRBV12-2 is marked as a pseudogene. The CDR3 has 16 residues. The CDR3 reads CASRIFRDCLADTQYF. The CDR3 DNA is TGTGCAAGTCGCATCTTCAGGGACTGTTTGGCAGATACGCAGTATTTT.